This T cell receptor beta chain was sequenced in a study of CD8+ T cells in alopecia areata. Looking at the study overall: Each of the treated patients was given oral tofacitinib, 5 to 10 mg twice daily, for moderate-to-severe alopecia areata.

Note on this clone: Antigen: not known.

Findings and limits, study-wide: Higher clonality was seen in lesional scalp than in normal scalp, especially in alopecia totalis/universalis.

Extracted from the samples, RNA was reverse transcribed into cDNA to serve as the sequencing template. The assay was immunoSEQ multiplex PCR, and TCRdb's table has in-frame clones only and misses some. The table records fewer than 200,000 clones, 67% of them present only once. Trimming stripped 6 bases from V and 3 bases from J, with 17 bases between. There are 15 residues in the CDR3. CDR1 and CDR2 (germline): SGHDN, FVKESK. This specimen consisted of CD8+ T cells sorted from blood, obtained at week 0. This sequence originates from a human donor with alopecia areata. The chain combines TRBV14 with TRBJ2-5, with D perhaps TRBD1 (5 bases). CDR3 DNA: TGTGCCAGCAGTCCAATCCCGGACACTGAAGAGACCCAGTACTTC. Residues: CASSPIPDTEETQYF.